Here is one TCR beta chain with its context. This sample was included in a study of siplizumab effects on memory and regulatory T cells. Assay used: immunoSEQ multiplex PCR; TCRdb lists only in-frame clones, some missing. The profile shows some 100,000 clones, about 91% of them singletons. Sequencing used Tregs sorted from blood. This receptor was identified in a human donor in good health.

The DNA for the CDR3 is TGTGCCAGCAGCTTAGGAGTTGAGGTAGTCTACGAGCAGTACTTC. Amino acids: CASSLGVEVVYEQYF. The chain uses TRBV11-2 and TRBJ2-5; D not certain. The J call is uncertain, as TRBJ2-7 better fits the DNA end. Germline V gives CDR1 SGHAT, CDR2 FQNNGV. The CDR3 covers 15 residues.